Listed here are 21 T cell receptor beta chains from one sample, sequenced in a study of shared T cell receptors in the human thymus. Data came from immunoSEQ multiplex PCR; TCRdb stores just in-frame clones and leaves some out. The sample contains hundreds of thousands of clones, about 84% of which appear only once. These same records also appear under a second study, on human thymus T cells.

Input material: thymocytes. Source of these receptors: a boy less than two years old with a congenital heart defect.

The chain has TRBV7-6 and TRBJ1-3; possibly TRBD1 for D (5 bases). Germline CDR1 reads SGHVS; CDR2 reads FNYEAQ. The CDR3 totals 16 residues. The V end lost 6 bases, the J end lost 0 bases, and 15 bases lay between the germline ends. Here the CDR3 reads CASSQPGGNSGNTIYF. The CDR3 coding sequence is TGTGCCAGCAGTCAACCCGGGGGGAACTCTGGAAACACCATATATTTT.

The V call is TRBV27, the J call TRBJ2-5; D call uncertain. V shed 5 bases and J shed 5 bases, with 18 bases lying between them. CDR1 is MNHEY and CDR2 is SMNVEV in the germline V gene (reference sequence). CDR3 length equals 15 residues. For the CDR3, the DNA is TGTGCCAGCAGTCCTCTCTCGGTCCCAATGGAGACCCAGTACTTC. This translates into CASSPLSVPMETQYF.

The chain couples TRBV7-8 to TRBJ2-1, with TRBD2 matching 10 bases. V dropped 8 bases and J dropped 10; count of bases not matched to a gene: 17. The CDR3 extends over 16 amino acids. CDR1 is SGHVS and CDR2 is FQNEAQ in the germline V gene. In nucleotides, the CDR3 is TGTGCCAGCCTTCCGGCTAGCGGGAGCCCATCCCGCGAGCAGTTCTTC. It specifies CASLPASGSPSREQFF. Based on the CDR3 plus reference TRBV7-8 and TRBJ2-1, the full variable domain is GAGVSQSPRYKVAKRGQDVALRCDPISGHVSLFWYQQALGQGPEFLTYFQNEAQLDKSGLPSDRFFAERPEGSVSTLKIQRTQQEDSAVYLCASLPASGSPSREQFFGPGTRLTVL.

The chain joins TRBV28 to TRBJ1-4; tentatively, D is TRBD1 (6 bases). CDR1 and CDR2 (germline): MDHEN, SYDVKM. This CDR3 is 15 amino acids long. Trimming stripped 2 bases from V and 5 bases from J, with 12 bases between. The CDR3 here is CASSLRGLGNEKLFF. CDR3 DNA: TGTGCCAGCAGTTTAAGGGGGTTAGGGAATGAAAAACTGTTTTTT.

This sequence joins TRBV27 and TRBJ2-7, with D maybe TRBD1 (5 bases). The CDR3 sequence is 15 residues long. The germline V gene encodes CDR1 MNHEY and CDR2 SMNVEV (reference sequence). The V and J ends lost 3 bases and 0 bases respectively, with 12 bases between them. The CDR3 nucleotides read TGTGCCAGCAGTTTCCCCGACAGAAACTCCTACGAGCAGTACTTC. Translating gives CASSFPDRNSYEQYF.

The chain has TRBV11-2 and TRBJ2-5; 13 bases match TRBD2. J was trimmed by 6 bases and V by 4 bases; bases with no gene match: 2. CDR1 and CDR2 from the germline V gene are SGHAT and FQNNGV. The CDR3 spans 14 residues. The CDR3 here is CASSWTSGSQTQYF. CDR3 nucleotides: TGTGCCAGCAGCTGGACTAGCGGGAGTCAGACCCAGTACTTC. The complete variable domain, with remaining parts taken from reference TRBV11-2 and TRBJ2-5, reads EAGVAQSPRYKIIEKRQSVAFWCNPISGHATLYWYQQILGQGPKLLIQFQNNGVVDDSQLPKDRFSAERLKGVDSTLKIQPAKLEDSAVYLCASSWTSGSQTQYFGPGTRLLVL.

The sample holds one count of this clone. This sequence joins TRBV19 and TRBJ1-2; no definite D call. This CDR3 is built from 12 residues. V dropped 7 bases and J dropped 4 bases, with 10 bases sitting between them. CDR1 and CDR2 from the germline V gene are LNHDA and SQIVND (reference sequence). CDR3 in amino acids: CASNENGYGYTF. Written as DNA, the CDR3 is TGTGCCAGTAATGAAAACGGCTATGGCTACACCTTC. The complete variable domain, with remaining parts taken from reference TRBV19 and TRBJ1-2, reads DGGITQSPKYLFRKEGQNVTLSCEQNLNHDAMYWYRQDPGQGLRLIYYSQIVNDFQKGDIAEGYSVSREKKESFPLTVTSAQKNPTAFYLCASNENGYGYTFGSGTRLTVV.

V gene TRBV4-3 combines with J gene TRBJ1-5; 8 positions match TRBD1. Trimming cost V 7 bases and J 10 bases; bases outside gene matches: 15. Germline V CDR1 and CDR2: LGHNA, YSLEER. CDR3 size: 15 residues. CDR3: CASKVPGDRIGPQHF. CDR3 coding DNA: TGCGCCAGCAAAGTTCCAGGGGACAGGATCGGCCCCCAGCATTTT.

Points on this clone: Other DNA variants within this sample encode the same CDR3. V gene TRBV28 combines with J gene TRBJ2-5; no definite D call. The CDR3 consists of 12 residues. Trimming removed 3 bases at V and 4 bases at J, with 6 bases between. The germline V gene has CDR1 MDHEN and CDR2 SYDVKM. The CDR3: CASSFRGETQYF. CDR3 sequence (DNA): TGTGCCAGCAGTTTCAGAGGAGAGACCCAGTACTTC.

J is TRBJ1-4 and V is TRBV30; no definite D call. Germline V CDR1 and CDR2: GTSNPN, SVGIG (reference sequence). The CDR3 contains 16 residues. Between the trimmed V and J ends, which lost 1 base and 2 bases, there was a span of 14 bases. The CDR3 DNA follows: TGTGCCTGGAGTGGGGCAGGACTCTCCACTAATGAAAAACTGTTTTTT. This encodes CAWSGAGLSTNEKLFF. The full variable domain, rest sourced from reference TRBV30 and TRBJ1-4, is SQTIHQWPATLVQPVGSPLSLECTVEGTSNPNLYWYRQAAGRGLQLLFYSVGIGQISSEVPQNLSASRPQDRQFILSSKKLLLSDSGFYLCAWSGAGLSTNEKLFFGSGTQLSVL.

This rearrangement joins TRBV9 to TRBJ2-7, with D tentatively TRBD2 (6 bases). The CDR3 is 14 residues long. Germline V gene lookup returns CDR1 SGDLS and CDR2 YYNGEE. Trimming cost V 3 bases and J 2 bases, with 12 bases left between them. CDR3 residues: CASSARDCPYEQYF. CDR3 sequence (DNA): TGTGCCAGCAGCGCCCGGGACTGCCCCTACGAGCAGTACTTC.

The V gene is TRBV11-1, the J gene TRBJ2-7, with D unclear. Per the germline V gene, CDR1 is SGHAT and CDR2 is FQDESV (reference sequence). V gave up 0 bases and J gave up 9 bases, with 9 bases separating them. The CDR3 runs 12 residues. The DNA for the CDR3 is TGTGCCAGCAGCTTAGCGCAAGCGCGGCAGTACTTC. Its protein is CASSLAQARQYF.

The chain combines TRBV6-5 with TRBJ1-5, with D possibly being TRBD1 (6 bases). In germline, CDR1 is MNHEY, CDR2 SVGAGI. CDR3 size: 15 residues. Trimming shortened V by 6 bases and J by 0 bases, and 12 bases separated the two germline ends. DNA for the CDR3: TGTGCCAGCAGCCAACAGGGCTATAGCAATCAGCCCCAGCATTTT. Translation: CASSQQGYSNQPQHF.

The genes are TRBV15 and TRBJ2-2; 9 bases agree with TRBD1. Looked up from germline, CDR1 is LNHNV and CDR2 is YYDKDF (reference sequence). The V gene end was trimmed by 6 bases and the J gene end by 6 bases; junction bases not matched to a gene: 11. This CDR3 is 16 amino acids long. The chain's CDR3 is CATRGSGTGYSGELFF. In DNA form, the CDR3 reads TGTGCCACCAGGGGTTCCGGGACAGGGTATTCCGGGGAGCTGTTTTTT.

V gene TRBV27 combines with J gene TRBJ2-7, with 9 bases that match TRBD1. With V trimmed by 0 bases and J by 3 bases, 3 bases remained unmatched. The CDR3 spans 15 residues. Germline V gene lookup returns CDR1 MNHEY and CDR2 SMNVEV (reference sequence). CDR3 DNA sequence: TGTGCCAGCAGTTTATCTTCGGGACAGGGCTACGAGCAGTACTTC. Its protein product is CASSLSSGQGYEQYF.

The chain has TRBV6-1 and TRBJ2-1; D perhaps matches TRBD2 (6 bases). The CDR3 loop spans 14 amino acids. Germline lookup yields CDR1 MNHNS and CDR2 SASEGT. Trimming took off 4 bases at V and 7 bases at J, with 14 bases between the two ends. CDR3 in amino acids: CASSGRPRGNEQFF. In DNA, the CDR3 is TGTGCCAGCAGTGGTCGCCCCCGGGGGAATGAGCAGTTCTTC.

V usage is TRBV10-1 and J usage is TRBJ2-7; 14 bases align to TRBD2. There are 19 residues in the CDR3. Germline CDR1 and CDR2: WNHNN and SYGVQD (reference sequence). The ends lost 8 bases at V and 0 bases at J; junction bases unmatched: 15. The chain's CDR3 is CASPRGAGTSGSFSYEQYF. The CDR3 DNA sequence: TGCGCCAGCCCTAGGGGAGCCGGGACTAGCGGGAGTTTCTCCTACGAGCAGTACTTC.

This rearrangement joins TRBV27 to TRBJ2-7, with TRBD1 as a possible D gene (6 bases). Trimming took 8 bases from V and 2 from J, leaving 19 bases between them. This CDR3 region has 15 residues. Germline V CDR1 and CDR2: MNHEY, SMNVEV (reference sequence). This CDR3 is CASYPHRVLAYEQYF. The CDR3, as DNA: TGTGCCAGCTACCCGCACAGGGTACTAGCCTACGAGCAGTACTTC.

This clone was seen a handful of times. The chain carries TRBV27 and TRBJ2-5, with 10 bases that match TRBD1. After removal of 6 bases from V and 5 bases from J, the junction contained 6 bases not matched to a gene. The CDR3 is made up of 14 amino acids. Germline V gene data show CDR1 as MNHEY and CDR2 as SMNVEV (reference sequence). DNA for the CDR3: TGTGCCAGCAGACGGACAGGGGGGGTGGAGACCCAGTACTTC. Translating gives CASRRTGGVETQYF.

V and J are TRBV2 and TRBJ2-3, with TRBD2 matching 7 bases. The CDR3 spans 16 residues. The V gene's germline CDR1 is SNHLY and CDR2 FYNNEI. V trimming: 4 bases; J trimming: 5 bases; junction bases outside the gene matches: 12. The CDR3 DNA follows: TGTGCCAGCAGTGCCCTCGGCGCGGGAGCGGGAGATACGCAGTATTTT. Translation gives CASSALGAGAGDTQYF.

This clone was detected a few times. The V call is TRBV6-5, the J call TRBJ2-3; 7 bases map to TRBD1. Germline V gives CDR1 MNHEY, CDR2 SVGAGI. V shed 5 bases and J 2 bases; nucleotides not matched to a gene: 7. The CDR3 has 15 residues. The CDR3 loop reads CASSVRQGVTDTQYF. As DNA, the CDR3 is TGTGCCAGCAGTGTCCGACAGGGTGTCACAGATACGCAGTATTTT.